This T cell receptor beta chain was identified during a study of blood T cell repertoires in COVID-19. Profiling relied on immunoSEQ multiplex PCR, and the TCRdb table lists in-frame clones only, not all of them. The profile shows under 40,000 clones, around nine tenths of them singletons. This receptor was identified in a man aged 70-80 years with active COVID-19. Sequencing was carried out using peripheral blood.

The DNA of the CDR3 is TGTGCCAGCAGCTTAGCGAGTCGGGAGCAGTTCTTC. Amino acids: CASSLASREQFF. The chain employs TRBV7-9 and TRBJ2-1; D gene uncertain. The V end was cut by 0 bases, the J end by 10 bases, with 7 bases between. The CDR3 has 12 amino acids. The germline CDR1 and CDR2 sequences are SEHNR and FQNEAQ (reference sequence).